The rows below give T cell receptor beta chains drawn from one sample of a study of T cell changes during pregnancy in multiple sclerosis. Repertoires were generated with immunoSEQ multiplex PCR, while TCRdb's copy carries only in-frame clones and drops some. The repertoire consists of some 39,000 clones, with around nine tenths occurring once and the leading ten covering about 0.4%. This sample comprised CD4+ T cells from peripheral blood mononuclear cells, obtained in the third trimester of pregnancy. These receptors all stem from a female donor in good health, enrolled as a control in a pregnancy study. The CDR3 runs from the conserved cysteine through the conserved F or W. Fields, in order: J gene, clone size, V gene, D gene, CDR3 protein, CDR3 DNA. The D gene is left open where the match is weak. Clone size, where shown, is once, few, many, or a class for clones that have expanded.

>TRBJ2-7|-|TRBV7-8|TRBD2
CASSRSSSGRIAYEQYF
TGTGCCAGCAGCCGAAGCTCTAGCGGGAGGATCGCCTACGAGCAGTACTTC
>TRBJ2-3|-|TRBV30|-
CAWTGSTDTQYF
TGTGCCTGGACCGGTTCTACAGATACGCAGTATTTT
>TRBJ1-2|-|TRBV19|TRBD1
CASSPGQGFIGYGYTF
TGTGCCAGTAGTCCAGGACAGGGGTTCATCGGCTATGGCTACACCTTC
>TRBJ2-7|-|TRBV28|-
CASSSKRLYEQYF
TGTGCCAGCAGTTCAAAGCGGCTCTACGAGCAGTACTTC
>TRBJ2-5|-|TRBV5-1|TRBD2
CASTAASGGEETQYF
TGCGCCAGCACAGCGGCTAGCGGGGGGGAAGAGACCCAGTACTTC
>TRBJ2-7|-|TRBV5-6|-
CASSGGTAEAYEQYF
TGTGCCAGCAGCGGCGGGACAGCCGAAGCCTACGAGCAGTACTTC
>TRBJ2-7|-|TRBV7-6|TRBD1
CASSFGQGYEQYF
TGTGCCAGCAGCTTTGGACAGGGCTACGAGCAGTACTTC
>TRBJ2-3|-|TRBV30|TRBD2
CAWRLAGDTQYF
TGTGCCTGGAGACTAGCGGGAGATACGCAGTATTTT
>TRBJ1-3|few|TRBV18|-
CASSPDSSSGNTIYF
TGTGCCAGCTCACCGGACTCGAGCTCTGGAAACACCATATATTTT
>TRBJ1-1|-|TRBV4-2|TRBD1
CASRGDREDTEAFF
TGTGCCAGCAGGGGAGACAGGGAGGACACTGAAGCTTTCTTT
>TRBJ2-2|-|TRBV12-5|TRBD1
CASAKADRVTGELFF
TGTGCTAGTGCCAAAGCGGACAGGGTCACCGGGGAGCTGTTTTTT
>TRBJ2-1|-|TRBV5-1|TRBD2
CASSNGLAGVDEQFF
TGCGCCAGCAGCAACGGACTAGCGGGAGTGGATGAGCAGTTCTTC
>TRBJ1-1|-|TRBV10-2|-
CASSESMALTGRFTEAFF
TGCGCCAGCAGTGAGTCGATGGCATTGACAGGAAGGTTCACTGAAGCTTTCTTT
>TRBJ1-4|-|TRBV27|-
CASSWAEREKLFF
TGTGCCAGCAGTTGGGCAGAGAGAGAAAAACTGTTTTTT
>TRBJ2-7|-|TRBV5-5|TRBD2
CASNGLAGTYEQYF
TGTGCCAGCAACGGACTAGCGGGTACCTACGAGCAGTACTTC
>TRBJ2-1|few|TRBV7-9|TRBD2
CASSRPAGPNEQFF
TGTGCCAGCAGCCGGCCAGCGGGGCCCAATGAGCAGTTCTTC
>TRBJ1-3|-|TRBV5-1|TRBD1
CASSLAYRGGNTIYF
TGCGCCAGCAGCTTGGCGTACAGGGGCGGAAACACCATATATTTT
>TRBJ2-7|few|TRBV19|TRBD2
CATRTSGTYEQYF
TGTGCCACCAGGACTAGCGGTACCTACGAGCAGTACTTC
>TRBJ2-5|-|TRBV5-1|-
CASSLVRAPGETQYF
TGCGCCAGCAGCTTGGTACGGGCGCCGGGGGAGACCCAGTACTTC
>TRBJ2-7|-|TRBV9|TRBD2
CASSLGGGVSYEQYF
TGTGCCAGCAGCCTCGGCGGGGGGGTTTCCTACGAGCAGTACTTC
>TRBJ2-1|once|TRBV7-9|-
CASSLNRVVVNEQFF
TGTGCCAGCAGCTTAAACAGGGTGGTCGTGAATGAGCAGTTCTTC
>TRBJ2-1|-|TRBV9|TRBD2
CASSVVASGSQQFF
TGTGCCAGCAGCGTAGTGGCTAGCGGGAGTCAGCAGTTCTTC
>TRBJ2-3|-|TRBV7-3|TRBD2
CASSHPSSGPQYF
TGTGCCAGCAGCCACCCTTCTAGCGGCCCGCAGTATTTT
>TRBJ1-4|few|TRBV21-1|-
CASSRDRGRTTNEKLFF
TGTGCCAGCAGCAGGGACAGAGGGAGGACAACTAATGAAAAACTGTTTTTT
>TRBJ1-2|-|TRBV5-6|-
CASSPQGRGGYTF
TGTGCCAGCAGCCCCCAGGGGAGGGGCGGCTACACCTTC
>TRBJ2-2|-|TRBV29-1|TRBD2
CSVEGLAGDTGELFF
TGCAGCGTTGAAGGACTAGCGGGGGACACCGGGGAGCTGTTTTTT
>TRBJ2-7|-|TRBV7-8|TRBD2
CASSSPRLARLYEQYF
TGTGCCAGCAGCTCTCCCCGACTAGCGCGACTTTACGAGCAGTACTTC
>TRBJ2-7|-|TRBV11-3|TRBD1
CASSDRVTYEQYF
TGTGCCAGCAGCGACAGGGTAACCTACGAGCAGTACTTC
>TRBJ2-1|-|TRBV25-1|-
CASRGPFGEQFF
TGTGCCAGCAGGGGCCCTTTCGGAGAGCAGTTCTTC
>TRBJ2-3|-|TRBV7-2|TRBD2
CASSPGGTSGKYSMRF
TGTGCCAGCAGCCCAGGCGGGACTAGCGGGAAGTATTCGATGCGGTTT
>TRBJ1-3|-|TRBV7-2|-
CASSFRTDGNTIYF
TGTGCCAGCAGCTTCCGGACTGATGGAAACACCATATATTTT
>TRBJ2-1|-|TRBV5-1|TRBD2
CASSLVAGGGNEQFF
TGCGCCAGCAGCTTGGTAGCGGGGGGCGGTAATGAGCAGTTCTTC
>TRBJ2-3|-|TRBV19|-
CASSIQGGLDTQYF
TGTGCCAGTAGTATTCAGGGAGGTCTCGATACGCAGTATTTT
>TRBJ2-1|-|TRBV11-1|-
CASSLVQESEQFF
TGTGCCAGCAGCTTAGTACAGGAGAGTGAGCAGTTCTTC
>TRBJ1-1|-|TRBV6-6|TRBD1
CASSPTGGNTEAFF
TGTGCCAGCAGCCCGACAGGGGGGAACACTGAAGCTTTCTTT
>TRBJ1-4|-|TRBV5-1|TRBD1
CASSATGAANEKLFF
TGCGCCAGCAGCGCAACAGGGGCCGCTAATGAAAAACTGTTTTTT
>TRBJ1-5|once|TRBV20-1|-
CSARAGQPQHF
TGCAGTGCTAGAGCGGGTCAGCCCCAGCATTTT
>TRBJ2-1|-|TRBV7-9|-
CASSRSGLYNEQFF
TGTGCCAGCAGCCGTTCGGGACTTTACAATGAGCAGTTCTTC
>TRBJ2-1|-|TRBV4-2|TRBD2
CASSQDRSGGALLFF
TGTGCCAGCAGCCAAGACCGTAGCGGGGGGGCCTTACTGTTCTTC
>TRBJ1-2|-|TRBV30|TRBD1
CACLTGFYGYTF
TGTGCCTGCTTGACAGGGTTCTATGGCTACACCTTC
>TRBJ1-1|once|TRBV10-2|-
CASSLSSGRTEAFF
TGCGCCAGCAGCCTCTCCAGCGGGAGGACTGAAGCTTTCTTT
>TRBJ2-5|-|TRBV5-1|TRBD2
CASSLSRGGERGETQYF
TGCGCCAGCAGCCTCTCCCGGGGCGGGGAGCGGGGCGAGACCCAGTACTTC
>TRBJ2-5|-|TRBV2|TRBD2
CASRRGGAVETQYF
TGTGCCAGCAGACGCGGGGGGGCCGTGGAGACCCAGTACTTC
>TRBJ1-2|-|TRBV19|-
CASNLGQAYGYTF
TGTGCCAGTAATCTGGGTCAGGCCTATGGCTACACCTTC
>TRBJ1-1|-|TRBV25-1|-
CASSEYGRVTEAFF
TGTGCCAGCAGTGAATACGGCAGGGTAACTGAAGCTTTCTTT
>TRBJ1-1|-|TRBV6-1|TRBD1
CASSAVQGATEAFF
TGTGCCAGCAGTGCAGTCCAGGGGGCGACTGAAGCTTTCTTT
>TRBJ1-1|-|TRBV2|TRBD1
CASIARGHSRMNTEAFF
TGTGCCAGCATAGCCAGGGGGCACAGTAGGATGAACACTGAAGCTTTCTTT
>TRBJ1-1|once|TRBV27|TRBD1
CASRGQGAWNTEAFF
TGTGCCAGCAGAGGACAGGGGGCCTGGAACACTGAAGCTTTCTTT
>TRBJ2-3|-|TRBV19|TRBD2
CASRAGVADTQYF
TGTGCCAGTCGAGCGGGAGTTGCAGATACGCAGTATTTT
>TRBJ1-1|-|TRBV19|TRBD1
CASSTRTGGAFF
TGTGCCAGTAGTACCCGGACAGGAGGAGCTTTCTTT
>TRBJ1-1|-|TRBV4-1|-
CASSQVTPNTEAFF
TGCGCCAGCAGCCAAGTGACACCGAACACTGAAGCTTTCTTT
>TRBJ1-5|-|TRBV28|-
CASSFEGSRNQPQHF
TGTGCCAGCAGTTTCGAGGGATCCCGCAATCAGCCCCAGCATTTT
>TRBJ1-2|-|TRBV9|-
CASSVAFVRAGDGYTF
TGTGCCAGCAGCGTAGCCTTCGTTAGGGCAGGGGACGGCTACACCTTC
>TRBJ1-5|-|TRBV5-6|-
CASSSGLSNQPQHF
TGTGCCAGCAGCTCAGGGCTGAGCAATCAGCCCCAGCATTTT
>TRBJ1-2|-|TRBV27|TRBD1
CASSLSQGQLLGYTF
TGTGCCAGCAGTTTATCACAGGGGCAACTCCTTGGCTACACCTTC
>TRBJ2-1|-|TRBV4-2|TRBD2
CASSHHSGGAHNEQFF
TGTGCCAGCAGCCACCATAGCGGGGGGGCTCACAATGAGCAGTTCTTC
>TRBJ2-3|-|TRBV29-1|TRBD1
CSVGQGQDTQYF
TGCAGCGTTGGACAGGGTCAGGATACGCAGTATTTT
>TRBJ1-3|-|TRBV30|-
CALSGGNLNTIYF
TGTGCTCTTTCGGGGGGTAACCTAAACACCATATATTTT
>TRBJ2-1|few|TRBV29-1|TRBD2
CSVAGGLRYNEQFF
TGCAGCGTAGCGGGAGGGCTTCGGTACAATGAGCAGTTCTTC